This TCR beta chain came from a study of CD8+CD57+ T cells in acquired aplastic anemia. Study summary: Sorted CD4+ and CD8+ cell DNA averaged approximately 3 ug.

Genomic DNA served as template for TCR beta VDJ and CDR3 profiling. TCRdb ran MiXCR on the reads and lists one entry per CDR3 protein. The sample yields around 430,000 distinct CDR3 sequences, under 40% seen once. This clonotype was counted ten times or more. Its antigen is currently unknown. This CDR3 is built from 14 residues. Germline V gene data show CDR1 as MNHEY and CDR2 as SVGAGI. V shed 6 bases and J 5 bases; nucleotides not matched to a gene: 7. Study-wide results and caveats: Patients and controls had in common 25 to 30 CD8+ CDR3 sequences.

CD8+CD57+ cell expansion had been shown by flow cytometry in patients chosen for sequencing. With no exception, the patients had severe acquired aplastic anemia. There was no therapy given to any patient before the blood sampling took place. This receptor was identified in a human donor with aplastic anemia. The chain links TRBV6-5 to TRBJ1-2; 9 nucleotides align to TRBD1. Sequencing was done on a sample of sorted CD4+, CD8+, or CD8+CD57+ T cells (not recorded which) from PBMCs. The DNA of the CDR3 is TGTGCCAGCAGCTCACAGGGACAGGGTTATGGCTACACCTTC. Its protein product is CASSSQGQGYGYTF.